Listed here are 5 T cell receptor beta chains from one sample, sequenced in a study of T cell responses to AZD1222 COVID-19 vaccine. Sequencing used immunoSEQ multiplex PCR; TCRdb keeps in-frame clones, though not all of them. The top ten clones hold approximately 5.2% of a sample with tens of thousands of clones, about 91% of them seen once. Material: peripheral blood, obtained on day 0 of AZD1222 vaccination. Receptors were obtained from an adult in good health.

This clone occurred once. The gene calls are TRBV20-1 and TRBJ2-3; D uncertain. V shed 3 bases and J shed 7 bases, with 8 bases lying between them. The germline V gene has CDR1 DFQATT and CDR2 SNEGSKA (reference sequence). CDR3 length: 11 amino acids. The DNA for the CDR3 is TGCAGTGCTAGGGGTGGCCATACGCAGTATTTT. It codes for CSARGGHTQYF.

This clone was seen just once. V usage is TRBV28 and J usage is TRBJ1-1, with 7 nucleotides matching TRBD1. The length of the CDR3 is 14 residues. CDR1 is MDHEN, CDR2 SYDVKM, per germline. J gave up 7 bases and V 4 bases, and 9 bases lay outside the gene matches. The CDR3 sequence is CASSSYTGAGEAFF. The CDR3, as DNA: TGTGCCAGCAGTTCCTACACAGGGGCCGGTGAAGCTTTCTTT.

About this clone itself: Additional DNA sequences in this sample encode the identical CDR3. The rearrangement joins TRBV12-3 or TRBV12-4 to TRBJ2-5, with no clear D. Trimming removed 6 bases from V and 1 base from J, with 9 bases in between. This CDR3 region has 13 residues. The CDR3 region has the DNA TGTGCCAGCAGGTCGCACGCCCAAGAGACCCAGTACTTC. Translating gives CASRSHAQETQYF.

The chain is built from TRBV28 and TRBJ2-3, with TRBD2 matching over 8 bases. The V gene's germline CDR1 is MDHEN and CDR2 SYDVKM. V trimming: 6 bases; J trimming: 6 bases; junction bases outside the gene matches: 8. The CDR3 consists of 14 residues. CDR3 protein: CASRRAGASDTQYF. CDR3 sequence (DNA): TGTGCCAGCAGGCGAGCGGGAGCGTCGGATACGCAGTATTTT.

The V call is TRBV9, the J call TRBJ2-3; the D gene is possibly TRBD2 (6 bases). The germline V gene encodes CDR1 SGDLS and CDR2 YYNGEE. This CDR3 is built from 15 residues. Trimming left V 0 bases short and J 3 bases short, with 11 bases between. The CDR3 spells CASSVAAGLTDTQYF. The CDR3 DNA reads TGTGCCAGCAGCGTAGCCGCGGGACTGACAGATACGCAGTATTTT. Based on the CDR3 plus reference TRBV9 and TRBJ2-3, the full variable domain is DSGVTQTPKHLITATGQRVTLRCSPRSGDLSVYWYQQSLDQGLQFLIQYYNGEERAKGNILERFSAQQFPDLHSELNLSSLELGDSALYFCASSVAAGLTDTQYFGPGTRLTVL.